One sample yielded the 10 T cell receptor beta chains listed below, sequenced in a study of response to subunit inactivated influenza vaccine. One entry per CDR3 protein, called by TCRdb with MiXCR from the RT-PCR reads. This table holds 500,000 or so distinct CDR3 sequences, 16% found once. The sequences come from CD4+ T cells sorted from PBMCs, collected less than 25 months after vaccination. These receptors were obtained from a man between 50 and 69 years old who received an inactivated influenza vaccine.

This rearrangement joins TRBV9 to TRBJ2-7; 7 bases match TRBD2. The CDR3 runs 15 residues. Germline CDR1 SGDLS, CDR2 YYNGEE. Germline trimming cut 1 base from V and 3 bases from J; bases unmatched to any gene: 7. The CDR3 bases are TGTGCCAGCAGCGTAAGCGGGACGAGCTACTACGAGCAGTACTTC. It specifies CASSVSGTSYYEQYF.

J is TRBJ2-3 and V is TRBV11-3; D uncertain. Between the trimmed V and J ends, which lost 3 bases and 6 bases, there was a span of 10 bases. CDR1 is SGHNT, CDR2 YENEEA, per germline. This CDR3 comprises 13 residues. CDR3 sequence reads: CASSFTLQDTQYF. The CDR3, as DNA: TGTGCCAGCAGCTTTACCCTCCAGGATACGCAGTATTTT. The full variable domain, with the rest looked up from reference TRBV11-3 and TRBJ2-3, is EAGVVQSPRYKIIEKKQPVAFWCNPISGHNTLYWYLQNLGQGPELLIRYENEEAVDDSQLPKDRFSAERLKGVDSTLKIQPAELGDSAVYLCASSFTLQDTQYFGPGTRLTVL.

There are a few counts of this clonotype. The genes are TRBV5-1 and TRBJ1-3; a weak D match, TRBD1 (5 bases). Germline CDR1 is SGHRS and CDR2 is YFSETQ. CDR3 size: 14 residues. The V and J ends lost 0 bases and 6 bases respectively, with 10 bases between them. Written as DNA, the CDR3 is TGCGCCAGCAGCTTGGAGGGGATGGTAAACACCATATATTTT. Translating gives CASSLEGMVNTIYF.

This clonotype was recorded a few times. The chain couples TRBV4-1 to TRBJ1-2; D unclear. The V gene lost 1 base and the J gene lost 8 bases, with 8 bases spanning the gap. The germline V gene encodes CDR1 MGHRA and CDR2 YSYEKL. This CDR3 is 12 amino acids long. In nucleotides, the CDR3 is TGCGCCAGCAGCCAAGGCTTGGCCGGCTACACCTTC. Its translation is CASSQGLAGYTF.

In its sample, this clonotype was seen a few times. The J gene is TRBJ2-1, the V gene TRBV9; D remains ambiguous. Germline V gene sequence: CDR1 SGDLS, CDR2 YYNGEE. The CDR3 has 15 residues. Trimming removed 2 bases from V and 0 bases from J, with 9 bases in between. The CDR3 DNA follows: TGTGCCAGCAGCGTTATCCCGAGCTCCTACAATGAGCAGTTCTTC. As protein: CASSVIPSSYNEQFF. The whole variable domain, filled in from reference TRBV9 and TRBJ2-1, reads DSGVTQTPKHLITATGQRVTLRCSPRSGDLSVYWYQQSLDQGLQFLIQYYNGEERAKGNILERFSAQQFPDLHSELNLSSLELGDSALYFCASSVIPSSYNEQFFGPGTRLTVL.

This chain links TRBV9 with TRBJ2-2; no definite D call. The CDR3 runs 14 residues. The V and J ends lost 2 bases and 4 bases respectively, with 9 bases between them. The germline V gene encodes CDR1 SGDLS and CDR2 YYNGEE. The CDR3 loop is CASSVRLFTGELFF. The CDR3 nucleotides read TGTGCCAGCAGCGTTAGACTTTTCACCGGGGAGCTGTTTTTT.

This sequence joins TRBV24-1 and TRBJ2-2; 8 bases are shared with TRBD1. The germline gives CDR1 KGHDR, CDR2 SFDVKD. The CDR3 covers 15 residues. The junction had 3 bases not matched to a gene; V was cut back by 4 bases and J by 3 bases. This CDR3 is CATSDPDRDTGELFF. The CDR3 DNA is TGTGCCACCAGTGACCCGGACAGGGACACCGGGGAGCTGTTTTTT.

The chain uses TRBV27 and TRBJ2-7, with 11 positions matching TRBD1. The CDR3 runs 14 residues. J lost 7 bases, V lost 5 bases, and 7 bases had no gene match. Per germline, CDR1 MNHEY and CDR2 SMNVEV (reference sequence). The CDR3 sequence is CASSPRTGGREQYF. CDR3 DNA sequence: TGTGCCAGCAGTCCCCGGACAGGGGGCAGGGAGCAGTACTTC.

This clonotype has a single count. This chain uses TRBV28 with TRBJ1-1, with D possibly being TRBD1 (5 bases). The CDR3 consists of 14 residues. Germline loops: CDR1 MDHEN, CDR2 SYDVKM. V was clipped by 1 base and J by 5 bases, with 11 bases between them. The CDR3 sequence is CASSLLGRETEAFF. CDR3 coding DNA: TGTGCCAGCAGTTTATTAGGCAGGGAGACTGAAGCTTTCTTT.

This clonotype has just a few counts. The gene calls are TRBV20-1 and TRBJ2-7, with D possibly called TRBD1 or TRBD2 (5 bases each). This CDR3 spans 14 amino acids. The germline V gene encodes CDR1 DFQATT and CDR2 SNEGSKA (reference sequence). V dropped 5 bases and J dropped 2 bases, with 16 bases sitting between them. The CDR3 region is CSAQGPRATYEQYF. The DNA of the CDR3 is TGCAGTGCTCAGGGACCCCGAGCCACCTACGAGCAGTACTTC.